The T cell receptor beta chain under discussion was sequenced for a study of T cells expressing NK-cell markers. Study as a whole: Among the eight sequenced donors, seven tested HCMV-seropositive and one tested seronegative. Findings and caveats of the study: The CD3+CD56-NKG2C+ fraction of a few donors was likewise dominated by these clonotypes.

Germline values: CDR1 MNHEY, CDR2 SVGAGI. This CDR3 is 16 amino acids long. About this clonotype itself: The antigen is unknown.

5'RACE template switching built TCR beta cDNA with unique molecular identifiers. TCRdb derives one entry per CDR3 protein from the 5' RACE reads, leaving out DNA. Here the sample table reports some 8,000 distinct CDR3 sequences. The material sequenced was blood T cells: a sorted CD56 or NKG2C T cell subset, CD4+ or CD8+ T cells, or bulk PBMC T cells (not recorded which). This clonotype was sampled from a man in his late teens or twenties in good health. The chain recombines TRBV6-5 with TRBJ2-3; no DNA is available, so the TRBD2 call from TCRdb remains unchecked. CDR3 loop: CASSYSFSGRSDTQYF.